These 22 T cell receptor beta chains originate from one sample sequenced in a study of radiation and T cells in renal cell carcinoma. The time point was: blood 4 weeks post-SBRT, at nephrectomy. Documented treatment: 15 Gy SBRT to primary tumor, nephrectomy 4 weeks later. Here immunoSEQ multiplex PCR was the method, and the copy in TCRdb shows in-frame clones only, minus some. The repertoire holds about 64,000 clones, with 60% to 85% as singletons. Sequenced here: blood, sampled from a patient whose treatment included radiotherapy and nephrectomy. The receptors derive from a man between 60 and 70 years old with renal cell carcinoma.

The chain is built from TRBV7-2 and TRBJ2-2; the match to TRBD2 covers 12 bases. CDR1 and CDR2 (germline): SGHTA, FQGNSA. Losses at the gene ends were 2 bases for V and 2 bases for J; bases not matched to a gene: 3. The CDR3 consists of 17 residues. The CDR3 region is CASSLRTSGVNTGELFF. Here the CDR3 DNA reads TGTGCCAGCAGCTTAAGGACTAGCGGGGTTAACACCGGGGAGCTGTTTTTT.

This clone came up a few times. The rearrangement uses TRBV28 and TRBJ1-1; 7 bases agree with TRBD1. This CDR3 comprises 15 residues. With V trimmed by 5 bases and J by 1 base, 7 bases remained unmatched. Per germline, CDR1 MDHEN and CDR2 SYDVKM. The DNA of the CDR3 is TGTGCCAGCAGTACCGACAGGGATTGGAACACTGAAGCTTTCTTT. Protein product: CASSTDRDWNTEAFF.

CDR3 bases: TGTGCCAGTAGTCTCTCCCGGGCCAACTATGGCTACACCTTC. Residues: CASSLSRANYGYTF. J is TRBJ1-2 and V is TRBV19; D gene ambiguous. V lost 5 bases and J lost 2, with 12 bases in between. The CDR3 is 14 residues long. Germline assignment: CDR1 LNHDA and CDR2 SQIVND (reference sequence).

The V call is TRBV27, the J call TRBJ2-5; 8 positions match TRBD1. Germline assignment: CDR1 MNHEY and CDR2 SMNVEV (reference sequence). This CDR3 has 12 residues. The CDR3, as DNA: TGTAGCAGCAGGGGGCTCGGGGAGACCCAGTACTTC. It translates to CSSRGLGETQYF.

The CDR3 sequence: CASSDGTSYEQYV. In nucleotides, the CDR3 is TGCGCCAGCAGTGACGGGACCTCCTACGAGCAGTACGTC. The rearrangement uses TRBV10-2 and TRBJ2-7; D may correspond to TRBD1 or TRBD2 (5 bases each). The germline V gene encodes CDR1 WSHSY and CDR2 SAAADI. This CDR3 region has 13 residues. The ends were cut back, 3 bases at V and 0 bases at J, with 6 bases in the middle.

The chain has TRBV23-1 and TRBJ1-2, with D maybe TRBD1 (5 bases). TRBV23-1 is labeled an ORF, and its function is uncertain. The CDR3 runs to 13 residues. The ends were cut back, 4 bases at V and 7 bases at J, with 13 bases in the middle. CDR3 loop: CASSPGTGCGYTF. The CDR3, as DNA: TGCGCCAGCAGTCCAGGGACGGGCTGTGGCTACACCTTC.

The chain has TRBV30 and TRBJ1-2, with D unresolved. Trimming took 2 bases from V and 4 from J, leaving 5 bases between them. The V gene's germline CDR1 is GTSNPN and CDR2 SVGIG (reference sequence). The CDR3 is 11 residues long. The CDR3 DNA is TGTGCCTGGAGTCCAGGCTATGGCTACACCTTC. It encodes CAWSPGYGYTF.

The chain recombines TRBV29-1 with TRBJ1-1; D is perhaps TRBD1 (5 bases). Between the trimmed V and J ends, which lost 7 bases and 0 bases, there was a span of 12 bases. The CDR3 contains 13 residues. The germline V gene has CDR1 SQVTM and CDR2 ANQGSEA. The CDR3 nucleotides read TGCAGCGCAAACAGGAACATGAACACTGAAGCTTTCTTT. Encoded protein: CSANRNMNTEAFF.

The CDR3, as DNA: TGCGCCAGCCGGGACTTCCAAGAGACCCAGTACTTC. This codes for CASRDFQETQYF. The chain employs TRBV5-1 and TRBJ2-5; TRBD2 might be the D (6 bases). This CDR3 region has 12 residues. Trimming took 7 bases from V and 1 from J, leaving 8 bases between them. Germline V gene sequence: CDR1 SGHRS, CDR2 YFSETQ.

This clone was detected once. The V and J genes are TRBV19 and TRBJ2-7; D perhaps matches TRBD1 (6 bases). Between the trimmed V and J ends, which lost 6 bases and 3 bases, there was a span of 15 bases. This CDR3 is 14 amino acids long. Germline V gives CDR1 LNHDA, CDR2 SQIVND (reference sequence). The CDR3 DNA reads TGTGCCAGTAGATACTCTGACAGGATCTACGAGCAGTACGTC. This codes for CASRYSDRIYEQYV.

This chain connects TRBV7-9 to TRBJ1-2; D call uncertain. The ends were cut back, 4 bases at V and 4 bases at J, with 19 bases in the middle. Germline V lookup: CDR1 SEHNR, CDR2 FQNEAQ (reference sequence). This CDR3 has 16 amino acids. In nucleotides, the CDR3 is TGTGCCAGCAGCTCCAGGACGAATCCGGGCCTCTATGGCTACACCTTC. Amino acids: CASSSRTNPGLYGYTF.

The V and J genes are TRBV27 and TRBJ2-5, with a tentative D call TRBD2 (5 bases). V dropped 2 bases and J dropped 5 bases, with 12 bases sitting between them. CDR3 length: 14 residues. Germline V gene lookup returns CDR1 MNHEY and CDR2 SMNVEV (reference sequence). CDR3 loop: CASSLDGVWETQYF. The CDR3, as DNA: TGTGCCAGCAGTTTAGACGGGGTTTGGGAGACCCAGTACTTC.

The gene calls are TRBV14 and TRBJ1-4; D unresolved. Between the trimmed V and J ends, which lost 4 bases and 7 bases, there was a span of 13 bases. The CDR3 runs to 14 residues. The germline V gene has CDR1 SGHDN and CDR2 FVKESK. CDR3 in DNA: TGTGCCAGCAGCCCAGCACGACGCGGTGAAAAACTGTTTTTT. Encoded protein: CASSPARRGEKLFF.

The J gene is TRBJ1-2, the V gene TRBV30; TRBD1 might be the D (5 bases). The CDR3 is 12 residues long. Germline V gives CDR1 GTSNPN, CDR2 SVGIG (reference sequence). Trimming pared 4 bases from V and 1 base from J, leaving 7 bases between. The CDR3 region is CAWTGFNYGYTF. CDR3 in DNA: TGTGCCTGGACAGGGTTTAACTATGGCTACACCTTC.

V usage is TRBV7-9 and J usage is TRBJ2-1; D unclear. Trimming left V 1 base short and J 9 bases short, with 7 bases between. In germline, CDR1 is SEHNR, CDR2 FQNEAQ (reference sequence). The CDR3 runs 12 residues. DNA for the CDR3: TGTGCCAGCAGCTTAGGTTCGAGTGAGCAGTTCTTC. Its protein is CASSLGSSEQFF.

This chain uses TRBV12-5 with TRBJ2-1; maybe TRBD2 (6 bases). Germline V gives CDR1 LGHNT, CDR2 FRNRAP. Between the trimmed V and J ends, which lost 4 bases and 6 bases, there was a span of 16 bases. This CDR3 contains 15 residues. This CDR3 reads CASGSSGTRGNEQFF. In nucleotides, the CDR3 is TGTGCTAGTGGTTCATCCGGGACTCGCGGCAATGAGCAGTTCTTC.

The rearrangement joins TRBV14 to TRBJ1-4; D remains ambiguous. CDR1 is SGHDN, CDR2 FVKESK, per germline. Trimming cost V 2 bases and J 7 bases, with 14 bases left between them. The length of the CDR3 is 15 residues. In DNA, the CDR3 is TGTGCCAGCAGCCAATTTCCAGGAGTTGCTGAAAAACTGTTTTTT. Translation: CASSQFPGVAEKLFF.

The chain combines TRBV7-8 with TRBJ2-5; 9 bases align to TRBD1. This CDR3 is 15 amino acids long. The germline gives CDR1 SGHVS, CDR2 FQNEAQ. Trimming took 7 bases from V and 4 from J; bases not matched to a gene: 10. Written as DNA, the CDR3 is TGTGCCAGCAACCCGGGACAGGGCCGGGGAGAGACCCAGTACTTC. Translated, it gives CASNPGQGRGETQYF. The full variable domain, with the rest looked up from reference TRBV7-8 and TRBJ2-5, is GAGVSQSPRYKVAKRGQDVALRCDPISGHVSLFWYQQALGQGPEFLTYFQNEAQLDKSGLPSDRFFAERPEGSVSTLKIQRTQQEDSAVYLCASNPGQGRGETQYFGPGTRLLVL.

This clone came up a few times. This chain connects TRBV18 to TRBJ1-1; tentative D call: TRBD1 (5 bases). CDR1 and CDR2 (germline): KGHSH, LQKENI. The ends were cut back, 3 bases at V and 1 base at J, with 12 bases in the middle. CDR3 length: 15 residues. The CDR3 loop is CASSPSRGTNTEAFF. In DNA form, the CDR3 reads TGTGCCAGCTCACCCAGTAGAGGGACGAACACTGAAGCTTTCTTT.

CDR3 region: CASATAGSNQPQHF. The CDR3 DNA reads TGTGCCAGTGCGACAGCGGGTAGCAATCAGCCCCAGCATTTT. The chain carries TRBV2 and TRBJ1-5; D possibly corresponds to TRBD1 (5 bases). The V gene's germline CDR1 is SNHLY and CDR2 FYNNEI. The CDR3 covers 14 residues. V was trimmed by 9 bases and J by 0 bases, leaving 12 bases between them.

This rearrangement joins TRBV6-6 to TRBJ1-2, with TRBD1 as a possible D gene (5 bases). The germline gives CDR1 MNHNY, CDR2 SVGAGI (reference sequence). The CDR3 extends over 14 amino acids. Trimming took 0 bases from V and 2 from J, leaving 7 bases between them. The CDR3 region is CASSYSQGNYGYTF. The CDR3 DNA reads TGTGCCAGCAGTTACTCGCAGGGAAACTATGGCTACACCTTC.

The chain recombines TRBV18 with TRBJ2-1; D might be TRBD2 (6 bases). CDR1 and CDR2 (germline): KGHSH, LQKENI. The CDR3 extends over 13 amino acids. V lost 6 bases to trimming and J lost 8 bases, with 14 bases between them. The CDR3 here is CASSAGPQDEQFF. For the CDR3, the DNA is TGTGCCAGCTCCGCGGGGCCCCAGGATGAGCAGTTCTTC.